This T cell receptor (beta chain) was sequenced for a study of blood T cell repertoires in COVID-19. For the study at large: Collection of acute and convalescent COVID-19 samples took place in the United States, Italy and Spain. Sources were T cells, B-cell-depleted T cells, or PBMCs; the material itself was cDNA or gDNA.

In the original processing: Amplification of reference gene primers was used by the study to estimate nucleated cell counts. Assay: immunoSEQ multiplex PCR; the TCRdb copy retains only in-frame clones and omits some. V, J and clone size reflect that table, while D and trimming were determined from the DNA. The sample holds about 60,000 clones, 84% seen once. Deletions cut 6 bases from V and 7 bases from J, with 22 bases between. The germline CDR1 and CDR2 sequences are KGHSH and LQKENI. The CDR3 extends over 15 amino acids. Seattle researchers signed up patients amid active infection and tracked them longitudinally.

The material sequenced was peripheral blood. This TCR derives from a man aged 60-69 years with COVID-19, enrolled during active disease. This chain joins TRBV18 and TRBJ2-7; D remains ambiguous. CDR3 in amino acids: CASSLLGGEPEEQYF. The CDR3 nucleotides read TGTGCCAGCTCCTTACTCGGCGGTGAACCGGAGGAGCAGTACTTC.